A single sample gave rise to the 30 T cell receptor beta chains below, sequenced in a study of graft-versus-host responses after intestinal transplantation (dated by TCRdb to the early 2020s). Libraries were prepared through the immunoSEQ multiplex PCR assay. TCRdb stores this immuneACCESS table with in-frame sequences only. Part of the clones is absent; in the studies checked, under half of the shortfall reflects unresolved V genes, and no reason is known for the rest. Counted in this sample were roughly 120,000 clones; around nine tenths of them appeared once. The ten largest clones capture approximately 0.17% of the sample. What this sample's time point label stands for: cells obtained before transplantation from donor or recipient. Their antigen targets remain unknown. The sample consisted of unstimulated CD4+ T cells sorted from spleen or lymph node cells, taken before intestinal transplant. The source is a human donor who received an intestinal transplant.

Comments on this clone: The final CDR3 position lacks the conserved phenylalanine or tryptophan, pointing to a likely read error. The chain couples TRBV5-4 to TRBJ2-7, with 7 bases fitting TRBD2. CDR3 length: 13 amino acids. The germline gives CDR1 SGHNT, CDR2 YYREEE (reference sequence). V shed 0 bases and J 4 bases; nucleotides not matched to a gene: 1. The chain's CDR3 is CASSLVSGYEQYL. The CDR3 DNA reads TGTGCCAGCAGCTTGGTTAGCGGGTACGAGCAGTACCTC.

The CDR3 here is CASRTGPLSNQPQHF. CDR3 in DNA: TGTGCCAGCAGAACAGGGCCCTTGAGCAATCAGCCCCAGCATTTT. The chain carries TRBV6-1 and TRBJ1-5; the D gene is possibly TRBD1 (6 bases). CDR1 and CDR2 from the germline V gene are MNHNS and SASEGT. CDR3 length: 15 residues. The V gene lost 6 bases and the J gene lost 1 base, with 13 bases spanning the gap.

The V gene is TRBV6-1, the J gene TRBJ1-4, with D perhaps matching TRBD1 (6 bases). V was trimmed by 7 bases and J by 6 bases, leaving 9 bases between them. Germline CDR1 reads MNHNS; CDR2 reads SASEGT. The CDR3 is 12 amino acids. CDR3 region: CASNRVHEKLFF. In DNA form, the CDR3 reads TGTGCCAGCAACAGGGTGCATGAAAAACTGTTTTTT.

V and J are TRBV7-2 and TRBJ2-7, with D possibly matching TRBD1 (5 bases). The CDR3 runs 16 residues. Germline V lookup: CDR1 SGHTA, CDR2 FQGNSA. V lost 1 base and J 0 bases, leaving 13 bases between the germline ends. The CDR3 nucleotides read TGTGCCAGCAGCTTAGAGTCGACAGTTCTCTCCTACGAGCAGTACTTC. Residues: CASSLESTVLSYEQYF.

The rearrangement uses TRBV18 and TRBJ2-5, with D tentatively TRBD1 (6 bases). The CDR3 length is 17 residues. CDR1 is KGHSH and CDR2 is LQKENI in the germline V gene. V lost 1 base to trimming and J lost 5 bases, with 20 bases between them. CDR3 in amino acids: CASSPLAPTGSRETQYF. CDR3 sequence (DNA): TGTGCCAGCTCACCACTCGCCCCAACAGGGTCTAGGGAGACCCAGTACTTC.

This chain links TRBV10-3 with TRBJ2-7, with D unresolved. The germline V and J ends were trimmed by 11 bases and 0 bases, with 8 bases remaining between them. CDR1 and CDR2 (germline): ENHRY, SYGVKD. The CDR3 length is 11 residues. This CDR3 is CAYQASYEQYF. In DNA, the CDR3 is TGTGCCTATCAAGCCTCCTACGAGCAGTACTTC.

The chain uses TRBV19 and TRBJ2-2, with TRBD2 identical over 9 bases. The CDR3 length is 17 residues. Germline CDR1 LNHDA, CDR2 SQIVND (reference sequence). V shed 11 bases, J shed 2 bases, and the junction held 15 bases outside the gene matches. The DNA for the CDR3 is TGTGCCTCCATGATTTCGGCGGGAGGGCCAAACACCGGGGAGCTGTTTTTT. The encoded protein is CASMISAGGPNTGELFF.

CDR3 residues: CSVGSRGSYYEQYF. Written as DNA, the CDR3 is TGCAGCGTTGGAAGCAGGGGGAGTTACTACGAGCAGTACTTC. The chain carries TRBV29-1 and TRBJ2-7; 7 positions match TRBD1. Germline V gene sequence: CDR1 SQVTM, CDR2 ANQGSEA. V trimming: 4 bases; J trimming: 3 bases; junction bases outside the gene matches: 9. The CDR3 is 14 amino acids.

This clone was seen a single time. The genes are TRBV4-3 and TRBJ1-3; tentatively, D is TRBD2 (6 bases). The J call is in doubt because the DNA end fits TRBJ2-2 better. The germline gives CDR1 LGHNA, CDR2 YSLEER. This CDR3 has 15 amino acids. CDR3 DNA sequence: TGCGCCAGCAGCCAAGCCGGGGGTATGATCGGGGAGCTGTTTTTT. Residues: CASSQAGGMIGELFF.

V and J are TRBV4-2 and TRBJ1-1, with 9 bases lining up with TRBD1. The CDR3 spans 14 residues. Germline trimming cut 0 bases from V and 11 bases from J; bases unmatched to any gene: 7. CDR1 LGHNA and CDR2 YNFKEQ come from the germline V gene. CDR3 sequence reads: CASSQDMGDRDAFF. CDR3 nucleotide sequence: TGTGCCAGCAGCCAAGATATGGGGGACAGGGATGCTTTCTTT.

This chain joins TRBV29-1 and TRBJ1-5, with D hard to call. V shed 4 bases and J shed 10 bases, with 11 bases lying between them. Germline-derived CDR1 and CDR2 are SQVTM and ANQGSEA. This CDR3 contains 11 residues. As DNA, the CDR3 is TGCAGCGTTGGTGAGGGAGGCCCCCAGCATTTT. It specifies CSVGEGGPQHF.

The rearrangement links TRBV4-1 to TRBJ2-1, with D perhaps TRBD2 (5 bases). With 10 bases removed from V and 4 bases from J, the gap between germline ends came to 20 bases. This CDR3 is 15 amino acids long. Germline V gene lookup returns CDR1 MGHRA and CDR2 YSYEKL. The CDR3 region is CAKDRGPPLYNEQFF. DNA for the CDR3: TGCGCCAAAGATCGCGGGCCTCCCCTTTACAATGAGCAGTTCTTC.

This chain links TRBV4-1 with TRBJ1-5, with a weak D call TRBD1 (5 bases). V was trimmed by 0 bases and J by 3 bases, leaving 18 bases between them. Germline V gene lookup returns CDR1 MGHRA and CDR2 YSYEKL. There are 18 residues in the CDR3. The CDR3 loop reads CASSQEILGRVNNQPQHF. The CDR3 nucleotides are TGCGCCAGCAGCCAAGAAATTCTGGGCAGGGTTAACAATCAGCCCCAGCATTTT.

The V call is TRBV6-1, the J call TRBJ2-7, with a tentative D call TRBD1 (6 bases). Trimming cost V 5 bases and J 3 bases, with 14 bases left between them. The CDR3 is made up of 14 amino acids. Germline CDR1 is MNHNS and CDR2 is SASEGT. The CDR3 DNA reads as TGTGCCAGCAGTACGGGACATAATCTCTACGAGCAGTACTTC. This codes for CASSTGHNLYEQYF.

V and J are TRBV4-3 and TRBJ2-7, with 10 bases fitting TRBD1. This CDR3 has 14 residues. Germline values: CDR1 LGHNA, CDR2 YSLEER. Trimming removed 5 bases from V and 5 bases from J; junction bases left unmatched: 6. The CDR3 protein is CASSRRQGADEQYF. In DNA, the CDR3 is TGCGCCAGCAGCAGACGACAGGGGGCGGACGAGCAGTACTTC.

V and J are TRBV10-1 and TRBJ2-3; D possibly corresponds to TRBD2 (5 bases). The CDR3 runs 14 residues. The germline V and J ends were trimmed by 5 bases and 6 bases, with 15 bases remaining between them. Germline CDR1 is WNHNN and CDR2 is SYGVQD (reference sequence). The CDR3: CASSLEPAVDTQYF. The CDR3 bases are TGCGCCAGCAGTCTCGAGCCAGCGGTGGATACGCAGTATTTT.

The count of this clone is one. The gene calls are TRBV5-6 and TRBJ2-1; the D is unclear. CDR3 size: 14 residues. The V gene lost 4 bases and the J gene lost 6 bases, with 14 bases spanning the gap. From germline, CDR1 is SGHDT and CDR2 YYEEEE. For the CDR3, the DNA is TGTGCCAGCAGCCCGGGTAGGTTCTTCAATGAGCAGTTCTTC. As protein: CASSPGRFFNEQFF.

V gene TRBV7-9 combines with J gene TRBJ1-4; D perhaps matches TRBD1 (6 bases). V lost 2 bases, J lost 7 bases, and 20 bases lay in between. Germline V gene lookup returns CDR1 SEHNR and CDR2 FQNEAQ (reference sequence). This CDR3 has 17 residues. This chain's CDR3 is CASSLKGVGALSEKLFF. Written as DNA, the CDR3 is TGTGCCAGCAGCTTAAAGGGGGTCGGGGCATTAAGTGAAAAACTGTTTTTT.

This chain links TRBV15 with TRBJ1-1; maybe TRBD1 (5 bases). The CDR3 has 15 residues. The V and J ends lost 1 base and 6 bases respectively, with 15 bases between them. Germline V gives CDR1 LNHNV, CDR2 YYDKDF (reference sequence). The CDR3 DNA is TGTGCCACCAGCAGAGTGACTGGGGGGGTTTCTGAAGCTTTCTTT. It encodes CATSRVTGGVSEAFF.

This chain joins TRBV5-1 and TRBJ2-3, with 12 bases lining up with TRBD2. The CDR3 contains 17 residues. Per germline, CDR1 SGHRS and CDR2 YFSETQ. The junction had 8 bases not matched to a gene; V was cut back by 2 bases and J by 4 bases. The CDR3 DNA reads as TGCGCCAGCAGCTTCTGGACTAGCGGGATGCGACCAGATACGCAGTATTTT. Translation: CASSFWTSGMRPDTQYF.

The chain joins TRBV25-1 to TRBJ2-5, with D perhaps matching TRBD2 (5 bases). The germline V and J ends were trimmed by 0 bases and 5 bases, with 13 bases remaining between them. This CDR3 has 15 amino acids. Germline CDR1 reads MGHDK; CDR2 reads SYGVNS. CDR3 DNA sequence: TGTGCCAGCAGTGAATACCGGGGAAATCGGGAGACCCAGTACTTC. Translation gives CASSEYRGNRETQYF. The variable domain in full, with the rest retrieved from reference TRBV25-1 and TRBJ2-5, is EADIYQTPRYLVIGTGKKITLECSQTMGHDKMYWYQQDPGMELHLIHYSYGVNSTEKGDLSSESTVSRIRTEHFPLTLESARPSHTSQYLCASSEYRGNRETQYFGPGTRLLVL.

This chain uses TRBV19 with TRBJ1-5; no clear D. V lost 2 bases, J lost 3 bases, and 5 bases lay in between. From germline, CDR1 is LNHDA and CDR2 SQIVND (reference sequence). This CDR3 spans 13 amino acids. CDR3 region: CASSITANQPQHF. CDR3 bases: TGTGCCAGTAGTATAACAGCCAATCAGCCCCAGCATTTT.

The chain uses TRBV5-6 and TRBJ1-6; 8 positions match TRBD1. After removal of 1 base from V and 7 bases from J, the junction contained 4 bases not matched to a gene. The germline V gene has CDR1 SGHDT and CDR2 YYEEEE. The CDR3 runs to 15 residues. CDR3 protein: CASSLWDRWNSPLHF. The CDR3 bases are TGTGCCAGCAGCTTGTGGGACAGGTGGAATTCACCCCTCCACTTT.

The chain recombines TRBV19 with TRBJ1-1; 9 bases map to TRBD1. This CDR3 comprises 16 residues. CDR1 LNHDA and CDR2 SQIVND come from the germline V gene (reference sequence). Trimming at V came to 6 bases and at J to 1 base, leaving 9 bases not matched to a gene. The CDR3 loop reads CASRDRGSKGNTEAFF. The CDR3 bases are TGTGCCAGTAGGGACAGGGGCTCGAAGGGGAACACTGAAGCTTTCTTT. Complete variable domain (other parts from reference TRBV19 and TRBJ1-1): DGGITQSPKYLFRKEGQNVTLSCEQNLNHDAMYWYRQDPGQGLRLIYYSQIVNDFQKGDIAEGYSVSREKKESFPLTVTSAQKNPTAFYLCASRDRGSKGNTEAFFGQGTRLTVV.

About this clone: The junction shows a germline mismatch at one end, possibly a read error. The CDR3 spells CASSEEYTGVLFF. The CDR3 coding sequence is TGTGCCAGCAGTGAAGAGTACACGGGGGTGCTGTTTTTT. The gene calls are TRBV6-1 and TRBJ2-2, with D possibly being TRBD2 (6 bases). The CDR3 is 13 residues long. From germline, CDR1 is MNHNS and CDR2 SASEGT.

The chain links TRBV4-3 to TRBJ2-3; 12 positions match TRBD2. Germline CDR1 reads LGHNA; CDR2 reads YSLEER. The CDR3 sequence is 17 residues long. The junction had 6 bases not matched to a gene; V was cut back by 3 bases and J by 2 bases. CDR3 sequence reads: CASSQLGTSGFTDTQYF. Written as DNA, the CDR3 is TGCGCCAGCAGCCAGTTGGGGACTAGCGGGTTCACAGATACGCAGTATTTT.

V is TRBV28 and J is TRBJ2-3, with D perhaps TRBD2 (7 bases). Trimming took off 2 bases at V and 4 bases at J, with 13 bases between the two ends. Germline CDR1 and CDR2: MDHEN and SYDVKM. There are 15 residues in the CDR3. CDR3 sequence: CASSLGGARADTQYF. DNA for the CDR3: TGTGCCAGCAGTTTAGGGGGGGCTAGGGCAGATACGCAGTATTTT. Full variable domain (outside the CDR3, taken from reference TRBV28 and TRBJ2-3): DVKVTQSSRYLVKRTGEKVFLECVQDMDHENMFWYRQDPGLGLRLIYFSYDVKMKEKGDIPEGYSVSREKKERFSLILESASTNQTSMYLCASSLGGARADTQYFGPGTRLTVL.

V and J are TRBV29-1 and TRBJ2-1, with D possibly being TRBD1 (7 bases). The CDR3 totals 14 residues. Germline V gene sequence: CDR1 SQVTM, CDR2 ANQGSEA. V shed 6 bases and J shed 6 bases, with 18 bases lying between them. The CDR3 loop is CSVVTGVGGNEQFF. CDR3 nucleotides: TGCAGCGTCGTAACAGGGGTGGGAGGCAATGAGCAGTTCTTC.

The CDR3 DNA is TGCGCCAGCAGCTTTACGACAGGGGGAGTCGAGCAGTACTTC. It codes for CASSFTTGGVEQYF. This rearrangement joins TRBV5-1 to TRBJ2-7; 9 bases line up with TRBD1. In germline, CDR1 is SGHRS, CDR2 YFSETQ. The CDR3 runs to 14 residues. The V segment lost 2 bases and the J segment 6 bases; nucleotides outside the gene matches: 6.

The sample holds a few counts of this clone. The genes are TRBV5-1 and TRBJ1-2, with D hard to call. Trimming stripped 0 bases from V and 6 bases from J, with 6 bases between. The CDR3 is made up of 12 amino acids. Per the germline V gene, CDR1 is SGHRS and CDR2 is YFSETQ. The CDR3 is CASSLDGNGYTF. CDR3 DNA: TGCGCCAGCAGCTTGGACGGGAATGGCTACACCTTC.